The rows below give T cell receptor beta chains drawn from one sample of a study of OX40 agonist ivuxolimab in advanced cancers. Clones were sequenced by immunoSEQ multiplex PCR, and TCRdb holds only the in-frame ones, with some missing. The table shows 68,000 or so clones, with about nine tenths occurring only once. The source material was CD4+ or CD8+ T cells sorted from blood, sampled in a trial of the OX40 agonist ivuxolimab. The receptor source for this set is an adult with an advanced solid tumor such as melanoma, head and neck, liver or kidney cancer. Both conserved end residues are part of each CDR3. The D gene is left open where the match is weak. Clone size, where shown, is once, few, many, or a class for clones that have expanded.

TRBV6-5	TRBJ1-5	NA	NA	TGTGCCAGCAGTCGGGACACTAGCAATCAGCCCCAGCATTTT	CASSRDTSNQPQHF
TRBV7-2	TRBJ2-7	NA	NA	TGTGCCAGCAGCTCCGGGACCGAATGGTCCGAGCAGTACTTC	CASSSGTEWSEQYF
TRBV5-1	TRBJ2-2	TRBD2	NA	TGCGCCAGCAGCTTGGCCGTGACTAGCGGTTTATACACCGGGGAGCTGTTTTTT	CASSLAVTSGLYTGELFF
TRBV5-8	TRBJ2-1	TRBD1	NA	TGTGCCAGCAGCGTGGACAGGGGGGACAATGAGCAGTTCTTC	CASSVDRGDNEQFF
TRBV5-1	TRBJ2-7	NA	NA	TGCGCCAGCAGCTTTTCGGGGCCGTCGCCGTACGAGCAGTACTTC	CASSFSGPSPYEQYF
TRBV5-1	TRBJ2-5	NA	once	TGCGCCAGCAGCTTGGAGGGGTGGACCCAAGAGACCCAGTACTTC	CASSLEGWTQETQYF
TRBV4-1	TRBJ1-4	NA	NA	TGCGCCAGCAGCCAAGTAGGCGTTAATGAAAAACTGTTTTTT	CASSQVGVNEKLFF
TRBV11-3	TRBJ2-1	NA	NA	TGTGCCAGCAGCTTAGCGTCAGTTATTTCTGAGCAGTTCTTC	CASSLASVISEQFF
TRBV6-1	TRBJ1-3	NA	NA	TGTGCCAGCAGTACGGACTATGGGACCACCATATATTTT	CASSTDYGTTIYF
TRBV4-2	TRBJ1-2	NA	NA	TGTGCCAGCAGCCAAGACCTACCCCATGGCTACACCTTC	CASSQDLPHGYTF
TRBV7-2	TRBJ2-2	TRBD2	NA	TGTGCCAGCAGCTTACCGCGGGGGGGCACCGGGGAGCTGTTTTTT	CASSLPRGGTGELFF
TRBV5-6	TRBJ2-7	NA	NA	TGTGCCAGCAGCCATCAACAGGGGCAGTACTTC	CASSHQQGQYF
TRBV19	TRBJ1-2	NA	NA	TGTGCCAGTACCCCCGGCCCGGGGCGAGGCTACACCTTC	CASTPGPGRGYTF
TRBV10-3	TRBJ2-7	TRBD1	NA	TGTGCCATCAGTGAGTCGAGCGACAGGGGGCGCGAGCAGTACTTC	CAISESSDRGREQYF
TRBV5-6	TRBJ2-7	NA	NA	TGTGCCAGCAGCGGCGGGCTATCTAACTACGAGCAGTACTTC	CASSGGLSNYEQYF
TRBV6-5	TRBJ1-4	NA	NA	TGTGCCAGCAGCCCCAGGACGGACTGGGACGAAAAACTGTTTTTT	CASSPRTDWDEKLFF
TRBV29-1	TRBJ2-5	TRBD1	NA	TGCAGCGTTGAGGGCGAGGGTGACAGGGCGGCAGAGACCCAGTACTTC	CSVEGEGDRAAETQYF
TRBV7-9	TRBJ2-1	NA	NA	TGTGCCAGCAGCTTAATATACAATGAGCAGTTCTTC	CASSLIYNEQFF
TRBV2	TRBJ1-5	NA	once	TGTGCCAGCAGTGAAACGGGGGGGGGTCAGCCCCAGCATTTT	CASSETGGGQPQHF
TRBV7-2	TRBJ2-2	TRBD1	NA	TGTGCCAGCAGCTTATCGACGGGACAGGGGAACACCGGGGAGCTGTTTTTT	CASSLSTGQGNTGELFF
TRBV23-1	TRBJ2-5	TRBD1	NA	TGCGCCAGCTGGGTCGGACAGGGTGGGGAGACCCAGTACTTC	CASWVGQGGETQYF
TRBV15	TRBJ2-4	NA	once	TGTGCCACCAGCAGAGGTCCGTTGTGGGTAGCGGAGAAAAACATTCAGTACTTC	CATSRGPLWVAEKNIQYF
TRBV18	TRBJ1-3	TRBD1	NA	TGTGCCAGCTCACGAGGGGGCAGGGAAAACACCATATATTTT	CASSRGGRENTIYF
TRBV7-7	TRBJ2-3	TRBD2	NA	TGTGCCAGCAGCAAGGGACTAGCGGGGACCACAGATACGCAGTATTTT	CASSKGLAGTTDTQYF
TRBV7-9	TRBJ1-4	NA	NA	TGTGCCAGCAGCCCTTCAGGTGCAACTAATGAAAAACTGTTTTTT	CASSPSGATNEKLFF
TRBV5-1	TRBJ1-5	NA	NA	TGCGCCAGCAGCTCTCAACCTCGGACAGATACCGGCCAGCCCCAGCATTTT	CASSSQPRTDTGQPQHF
TRBV29-1	TRBJ2-1	NA	NA	TGCAGCGCCGAGGCCCGGGGATACAATGAGCAGTTCTTC	CSAEARGYNEQFF
TRBV28	TRBJ1-1	NA	NA	TGTGCCAGCAGCCGACGGACAGTCGGGAACACTGAAGCTTTCTTT	CASSRRTVGNTEAFF
TRBV18	TRBJ2-5	NA	NA	TGTGCCAGCTCACCACCTAAAGAGACCCAGTACTTC	CASSPPKETQYF
TRBV7-8	TRBJ1-5	TRBD1	NA	TGTGCCAGCAGTTATGGACAGGGCGTTCAGCCCCAGCATTTT	CASSYGQGVQPQHF
TRBV7-2	TRBJ2-1	TRBD2	NA	TGTGCCAGCAGCTCTCAACTAGCGGGGGGTTACAATGAGCAGTTCTTC	CASSSQLAGGYNEQFF
TRBV14	TRBJ1-1	TRBD1	few	TGTGCCAGCAGCCATAGACAGGGGTTGGGGAGCACTGAAGCTTTCTTT	CASSHRQGLGSTEAFF
TRBV9	TRBJ1-6	NA	NA	TGTGCCAGCAGCGTCGCGCCTTGGACCTCACCCCTCCACTTT	CASSVAPWTSPLHF
TRBV5-4	TRBJ1-6	TRBD1	NA	TGTGCCAGCGGAAGGACAGGAACCTATGGTTCACCCCTCCACTTT	CASGRTGTYGSPLHF
TRBV28	TRBJ2-5	NA	once	TGTGCCAGCAGTTTTAGTCTGGGACGAGAGACCCAGTACTTC	CASSFSLGRETQYF
TRBV5-1	TRBJ1-5	NA	once	TGCGCCAGCAGCCGGGGCCCTAATCAGCCCCAGCATTTT	CASSRGPNQPQHF
TRBV5-1	TRBJ1-3	TRBD1	NA	TGCGCCAGCAGCTTGGACGGGGGACAGGGAAACACCATATATTTT	CASSLDGGQGNTIYF
TRBV6-1	TRBJ1-6	NA	NA	TGTGCCAGCAGTGCAAATTCACCCCTCCACTTT	CASSANSPLHF
TRBV6-6	TRBJ1-3	NA	NA	TGTGCCAGCAGTCAGTACAAGAGCTCTGGAAACACCATATATTTT	CASSQYKSSGNTIYF
TRBV5-5	TRBJ2-6	TRBD1	NA	TGTGCCAGCAGCTTACCGGACAGGGCTGGGGCCAACGTCCTGACTTTC	CASSLPDRAGANVLTF
TRBV11-3	TRBJ2-6	NA	NA	TGTGCCAGCAGCCCATCTGGGGCCAACGTCCTGACTTTC	CASSPSGANVLTF
TRBV5-1	TRBJ1-2	NA	NA	TGCGCCAGCAGCTTACAGGGCTATGGCTACACCTTC	CASSLQGYGYTF
TRBV5-1	TRBJ1-1	NA	NA	TGCGCCAGTAATCCCCAGGGATTTCAGAACACTGAAGCTTTCTTT	CASNPQGFQNTEAFF
TRBV5-4	TRBJ2-7	NA	once	TGTGCCAGCAGAGGATACGATGAGCAGTACTTC	CASRGYDEQYF
TRBV5-1	TRBJ2-7	TRBD1	NA	TGCGCCAGCAGCCCCTGGGACAGGCAGAGCTCCTACGAGCAGTACTTC	CASSPWDRQSSYEQYF
TRBV4-3	TRBJ1-4	NA	NA	TGCGCCAGCAGCCAAGGGGTCGTCCCAGCTAATGAAAAACTGTTTTTT	CASSQGVVPANEKLFF
TRBV7-2	TRBJ2-5	NA	once	TGTGCCAGCACCCCATACCGGACAGAGACCCAGTACTTC	CASTPYRTETQYF
TRBV6-6	TRBJ1-2	NA	NA	TGTGCCAGCAGTTACATGGCCGGACATGGCTACACCTTC	CASSYMAGHGYTF
TRBV5-1	TRBJ1-5	TRBD1	NA	TGCGCCAGCAGCACAGGGGGAGGCTTTGGTCAGCCCCAGCATTTT	CASSTGGGFGQPQHF
TRBV11-2	TRBJ2-5	NA	NA	TGTGCCAGCAGCTCCCTCAGGGGCGCCTCCCCAGAGACCCAGTACTTC	CASSSLRGASPETQYF
TRBV19	TRBJ1-6	NA	NA	TGTGCCAGTAGTATAGCGCAGGGTGAGTCACCCCTCCACTTT	CASSIAQGESPLHF
TRBV7-9	TRBJ2-5	TRBD1	NA	TGTGCCAGCAGCTCCCTTAGCCAGGGGGCAGGGACCCAGTACTTC	CASSSLSQGAGTQYF
TRBV18	TRBJ1-3	NA	once	TGTGCCAGCTCACGACAGTCGGACTCTGGAAACACCATATATTTT	CASSRQSDSGNTIYF
TRBV6-5	TRBJ1-2	NA	NA	TGTGCCAGCAGCTCCAACTATGGCTACACCTTC	CASSSNYGYTF
TRBV9	TRBJ1-4	TRBD1	NA	TGTGCCAGCAGCGTGACAGGGCGGGGGGCTAATGAAAAACTGTTTTTT	CASSVTGRGANEKLFF
TRBV7-9	TRBJ2-3	TRBD1	NA	TGTGCCAGCAGCAGATCTAACAGGGGGCGCATAGATACGCAGTATTTT	CASSRSNRGRIDTQYF
TRBV7-9	TRBJ1-4	NA	NA	TGTGCCAGCAGCTTTACAGGGTCAATAGGAAAACTGTTTTTT	CASSFTGSIGKLFF
TRBV5-1	TRBJ1-1	NA	NA	TGCGCCAGCAGCTTGGGGATTAATGCCGATGTCACTGAAGCTTTCTTT	CASSLGINADVTEAFF
TRBV12-5	TRBJ2-5	NA	NA	NA	CASGPPSGQVTQYF
TRBV19	TRBJ1-1	NA	NA	TGTGCCAGTAGTATATGGGGAAGTGAAGCTTTCTTT	CASSIWGSEAFF